The source of this T cell receptor (beta chain) is a study of cytomegalovirus exposure and HLA in healthy donors. On this clone itself: What it binds is not known.

Researchers ran the PCR with 60 Vbeta and 13 Jbeta primers. Clones were read by immunoSEQ multiplex PCR, and TCRdb kept only the in-frame ones, dropping some. The repertoire holds some 190,000 clones, with roughly 8.7% as singletons. Broader study findings: Association with HLA alleles at 0.05 false discovery rate was found for 16,951 TCR beta sequences in a later analysis.

The CDR3 sequence is 12 residues long. Trimming pared 6 bases from V and 3 bases from J, leaving 11 bases between. Germline CDR1 reads SQVTM; CDR2 reads ANQGSEA. The receptor was isolated from a woman aged 30 to 39 in good health and CMV-seropositive. V usage is TRBV29-1 and J usage is TRBJ1-2, with D possibly TRBD1 on 5 matching bases. Sequenced input: PBMCs. CDR3 nucleotides: TGCAGCGTCGCTACAGGAGACTATGGCTACACCTTC. Encoded protein: CSVATGDYGYTF.